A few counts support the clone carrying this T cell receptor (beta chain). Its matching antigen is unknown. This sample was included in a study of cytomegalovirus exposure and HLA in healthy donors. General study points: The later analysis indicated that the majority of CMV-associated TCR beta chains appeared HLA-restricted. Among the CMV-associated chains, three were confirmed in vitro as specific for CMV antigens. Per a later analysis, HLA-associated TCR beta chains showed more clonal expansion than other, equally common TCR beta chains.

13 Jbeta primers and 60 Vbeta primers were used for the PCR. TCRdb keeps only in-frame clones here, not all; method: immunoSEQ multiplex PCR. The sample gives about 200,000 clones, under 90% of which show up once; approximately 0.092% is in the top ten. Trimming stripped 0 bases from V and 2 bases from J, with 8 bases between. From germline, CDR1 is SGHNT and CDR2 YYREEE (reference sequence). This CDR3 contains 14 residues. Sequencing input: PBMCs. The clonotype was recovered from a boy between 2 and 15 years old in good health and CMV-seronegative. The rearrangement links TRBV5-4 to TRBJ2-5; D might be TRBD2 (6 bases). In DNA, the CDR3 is TGTGCCAGCAGCTTGGTTAGCGGTCAAGAGACCCAGTACTTC. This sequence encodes CASSLVSGQETQYF.